Shown below are 14 T cell receptor beta chains from a single sample sequenced in a study of T-cell reconstitution after alpha-beta-depleted transplantation in children listed by TCRdb under 2016. The meaning of the sample's treatment or condition label: allogeneic hematopoietic cell transplantation with graft depleted of TCRalphabeta T cells and CD19 B cells. Libraries were constructed by PCR. The sequencer listed for this sample is Illumina HiSeq 2500. Molecular barcoding was employed in the preparation of TCR libraries, with unique molecular identifiers being used to normalize TCRbeta repertoire quantification. TCRdb itself trimmed the public reads at Q25 with fastp, ran MiXCR and retained productive beta chains. Under each unique CDR3 protein, matching rows form one entry showing the most common genes and DNA. The sample table contains approximately 89,000 distinct CDR3 sequences; only one count was recorded for around 15% of them. The ten largest account for around 20% of the sample.

Sequenced material: PBMCs, mostly from graft donor cells, taken 180 days after TCRalphabeta/CD19-depleted stem cell transplant. These receptors all come from a male patient aged 2-15 years who had a stem cell transplant for acute lymphoblastic leukemia, so the T cells may come from the graft donor.

J is TRBJ1-2 and V is TRBV29-1; D is uncertain. The CDR3 contains 12 residues. Germline CDR1 is SQVTM and CDR2 is ANQGSEA. The V gene lost 5 bases and the J gene lost 4 bases, with 11 bases spanning the gap. CDR3 sequence reads: CSVSDGFYGYTF. In DNA form, the CDR3 reads TGCAGCGTTTCCGACGGTTTCTATGGCTACACCTTC. The full variable domain, with the rest looked up from reference TRBV29-1 and TRBJ1-2, is SAVISQKPSRDICQRGTSLTIQCQVDSQVTMMFWYRQQPGQSLTLIATANQGSEATYESGFVIDKFPISRPNLTFSTLTVSNMSPEDSSIYLCSVSDGFYGYTFGSGTRLTVV.

This chain joins TRBV6-6 and TRBJ2-7, with D perhaps TRBD1 (6 bases). The CDR3 covers 13 residues. V shed 6 bases and J shed 3 bases, with 12 bases lying between them. The germline V gene encodes CDR1 MNHNY and CDR2 SVGAGI (reference sequence). CDR3 coding DNA: TGTGCCAGCAGGCCGGGACACCTCTACGAGCAGTACTTC. Its protein is CASRPGHLYEQYF.

The chain joins TRBV14 to TRBJ1-4; 9 bases line up with TRBD1. Germline loops: CDR1 SGHDN, CDR2 FVKESK. V shed 2 bases and J 8 bases; nucleotides not matched to a gene: 3. CDR3 length: 14 residues. CDR3 nucleotide sequence: TGTGCCAGCAGCCAATGGACAGGGGAGGAAAAACTGTTTTTT. Encoded protein: CASSQWTGEEKLFF.

This clonotype was counted a few times. This chain connects TRBV3-1 to TRBJ2-2; TRBD2 is a possible D gene (6 bases). Trimming took off 2 bases at V and 6 bases at J, with 13 bases between the two ends. CDR3 length equals 15 residues. The V gene's germline CDR1 is LGHDT and CDR2 YNNKEL (reference sequence). The CDR3 here is CASSQKLADAGELFF. CDR3 in DNA: TGTGCCAGCAGCCAAAAACTAGCAGACGCCGGGGAGCTGTTTTTT. The variable domain in full, with the rest retrieved from reference TRBV3-1 and TRBJ2-2, is DTAVSQTPKYLVTQMGNDKSIKCEQNLGHDTMYWYKQDSKKFLKIMFSYNNKELIINETVPNRFSPKSPDKAHLNLHINSLELGDSAVYFCASSQKLADAGELFFGEGSRLTVL.

This clonotype appeared many times. This chain connects TRBV4-1 to TRBJ2-1; no firm D call. The germline CDR1 and CDR2 sequences are MGHRA and YSYEKL. The CDR3 is made up of 16 amino acids. Trimming took off 3 bases at V and 6 bases at J, with 18 bases between the two ends. The CDR3 nucleotides read TGCGCCAGCAGCCAGCTGGAGATAGCCCGGAGCAATGAGCAGTTCTTC. Encoded protein: CASSQLEIARSNEQFF.

This clonotype was found a few times. The V gene is TRBV5-1, the J gene TRBJ1-1, with D tentatively TRBD1 (5 bases). V was clipped by 5 bases and J by 0 bases, with 11 bases between them. The CDR3 contains 14 residues. Germline loops: CDR1 SGHRS, CDR2 YFSETQ. The CDR3 DNA sequence: TGCGCCAGCAGGAGGGACGGTTTGAACACTGAAGCTTTCTTT. It translates to CASRRDGLNTEAFF.

The rearrangement joins TRBV6-1 to TRBJ2-1; TRBD1 matches at 11 bases. Germline loops: CDR1 MNHNS, CDR2 SASEGT. The CDR3 length is 14 residues. V gave up 6 bases and J gave up 7 bases; unmatched junction bases: 5. CDR3 in DNA: TGTGCCAGCAGCTGGGGACAGGGGGATAATGAGCAGTTCTTC. This gives the protein CASSWGQGDNEQFF.

Regarding this clonotype: A read error may account for a junction end that differs from germline. The rearrangement joins TRBV7-7 to TRBJ1-6; no firm D call. CDR1 and CDR2 (germline): SSHAT, FNYEAQ (reference sequence). The CDR3 sequence is 17 residues long. Here the CDR3 DNA reads TGTGCTAGCAGCCTAGGAGGAGGGTTTAGTAATAATTCACCCCTCCACTTT. Amino acids: CASSLGGGFSNNSPLHF.

Of note for this clonotype: Germline and junction disagree at one end, which may indicate a read error. The chain combines TRBV20-1 with TRBJ2-3; D gene uncertain. Germline CDR1 reads DFQATT; CDR2 reads SNEGSKA (reference sequence). The CDR3 runs 12 residues. The CDR3 region has the DNA TGCAGTGTTAGACGTAGCACAGATACGCAGTATTTT. Its protein is CSVRRSTDTQYF.

This sequence joins TRBV7-8 and TRBJ2-5; the D call may be TRBD1 or TRBD2 (7 bases each). The germline V gene encodes CDR1 SGHVS and CDR2 FQNEAQ. CDR3 length: 16 residues. Trimming cost V 1 base and J 2 bases, with 14 bases left between them. CDR3 region: CASSLETGRGQETQYF. The CDR3 region has the DNA TGTGCCAGCAGCTTAGAGACAGGGCGGGGGCAAGAGACCCAGTACTTC.

This clonotype came up a few times. The chain couples TRBV7-9 to TRBJ2-1; D remains unclear. Trimming removed 5 bases at V and 5 bases at J, with 16 bases between. CDR1 is SEHNR and CDR2 is FQNEAQ in the germline V gene (reference sequence). CDR3 length: 15 residues. The CDR3 DNA follows: TGTGCCAGCAGCCCCACCTTCGGGTCTGACAATGAGCAGTTCTTC. This translates into CASSPTFGSDNEQFF.

This clonotype was detected many times. The chain carries TRBV20-1 and TRBJ1-3; maybe TRBD1 (6 bases). Germline V gene data show CDR1 as DFQATT and CDR2 as SNEGSKA (reference sequence). There are 12 residues in the CDR3. The ends were cut back, 8 bases at V and 3 bases at J, with 11 bases in the middle. Here the CDR3 reads CSPRTVGNTIYF. For the CDR3, the DNA is TGCAGTCCCCGGACAGTTGGAAACACCATATATTTT.

This chain connects TRBV11-1 to TRBJ1-1; TRBD1 is a possible D gene (5 bases). The CDR3 runs to 16 residues. Trimming removed 5 bases at V and 5 bases at J, with 21 bases between. From germline, CDR1 is SGHAT and CDR2 FQDESV (reference sequence). For the CDR3, the DNA is TGTGCCAGCAGCCAAAGTAGGGGCCGGGGAGAAACTGAAGCTTTCTTT. This codes for CASSQSRGRGETEAFF.

In this sample, this clonotype turned up many times. This chain uses TRBV5-1 with TRBJ1-1, with 10 nucleotides matching TRBD1. CDR3 length: 15 residues. The J segment lost 3 bases and the V segment lost 0 bases, leaving 2 bases of the junction unmatched. Germline lookup yields CDR1 SGHRS and CDR2 YFSETQ. The CDR3: CASSLGQGAHTEAFF. CDR3 in DNA: TGCGCCAGCAGCTTGGGACAGGGGGCGCACACTGAAGCTTTCTTT.